This entry lists 13 T cell receptor beta chains sequenced from one sample in a study of blood T cell repertoires in COVID-19. The protocol was immunoSEQ multiplex PCR, while the TCRdb copy is restricted to in-frame clones and leaves out a portion. Of approximately 250,000 clones in the sample, 80% to 95% were seen once. What was sequenced was PBMCs or T cells enriched from blood (not recorded which). The origin of the receptors is a man in his forties who had been exposed to COVID-19.

In this sample, this clone turned up a few times. The chain recombines TRBV13 with TRBJ2-7, with 8 bases aligning to TRBD1. The V and J ends lost 5 bases and 9 bases, in that order; junction bases with no gene match: 3. The CDR3 is 11 amino acids. Germline V gene lookup returns CDR1 PRHDT and CDR2 FYEKMQ (reference sequence). CDR3 region: CASSKQGVQYF. In DNA, the CDR3 is TGTGCCAGCAGCAAACAGGGGGTGCAGTACTTC.

V gene TRBV5-4 combines with J gene TRBJ2-5; TRBD1 matches at 7 bases. The junction had 4 bases not matched to a gene; V was cut back by 0 bases and J by 2 bases. Per germline, CDR1 SGHNT and CDR2 YYREEE (reference sequence). The CDR3 has 15 residues. CDR3 sequence: CASSLEGGGQETQYF. DNA for the CDR3: TGTGCCAGCAGCTTGGAAGGGGGCGGGCAAGAGACCCAGTACTTC.

This sequence joins TRBV6-2 or TRBV6-3 and TRBJ2-7; D gene ambiguous. The CDR3 sequence is 13 residues long. The ends were cut back, 0 bases at V and 4 bases at J, with 7 bases in the middle. CDR1 is MNHEY and CDR2 is SVGEGT in the germline V gene. CDR3 sequence: CASSYSIGYEQYF. The CDR3 DNA is TGTGCCAGCAGTTACTCAATCGGGTACGAGCAGTACTTC.

The chain is built from TRBV2 and TRBJ2-1; 11 nucleotides line up with TRBD2. This CDR3 has 15 residues. Germline loops: CDR1 SNHLY, CDR2 FYNNEI. Trimming took 4 bases from V and 3 from J; bases not matched to a gene: 2. The chain's CDR3 is CASSASGGSYNEQFF. CDR3 coding DNA: TGTGCCAGCAGTGCTAGCGGGGGGAGCTACAATGAGCAGTTCTTC. The full variable domain, its missing parts supplied by reference TRBV2 and TRBJ2-1, is EPEVTQTPSHQVTQMGQEVILRCVPISNHLYFYWYRQILGQKVEFLVSFYNNEISEKSEIFDDQFSVERPDGSNFTLKIRSTKLEDSAMYFCASSASGGSYNEQFFGPGTRLTVL.

The chain uses TRBV18 and TRBJ1-2; 7 bases map to TRBD1. There are 15 residues in the CDR3. The germline gives CDR1 KGHSH, CDR2 LQKENI. Trimming at V came to 3 bases and at J to 2 bases, leaving 6 bases not matched to a gene. The CDR3 coding sequence is TGTGCCAGCTCACCCCCCGCCAGGGGGAACTATGGCTACACCTTC. Protein product: CASSPPARGNYGYTF.

The chain employs TRBV4-1 and TRBJ2-2; D gene uncertain. Trimming cost V 0 bases and J 7 bases, with 6 bases left between them. The germline V gene encodes CDR1 MGHRA and CDR2 YSYEKL. The CDR3 extends over 13 amino acids. CDR3 protein: CASSQEAYGELFF. The CDR3 DNA reads TGCGCCAGCAGCCAAGAGGCTTACGGGGAGCTGTTTTTT.

This rearrangement joins TRBV7-6 to TRBJ2-7; TRBD2 aligns across 7 bases. V lost 0 bases to trimming and J lost 3 bases; unmatched junction nucleotides: 8. Per the germline V gene, CDR1 is SGHVS and CDR2 is FNYEAQ. The CDR3 consists of 16 residues. The CDR3 DNA is TGTGCCAGCAGCTTAGCAAACAGCGGGAATGGCTACGAGCAGTACTTC. Translating it yields CASSLANSGNGYEQYF.

The J gene is TRBJ2-1, the V gene TRBV5-4; 14 bases align to TRBD2. The CDR3 runs 16 residues. The V and J ends lost 4 bases and 8 bases, in that order; junction bases with no gene match: 8. From germline, CDR1 is SGHNT and CDR2 YYREEE (reference sequence). The CDR3 here is CASSTGTSGSWDEQFF. CDR3 sequence (DNA): TGTGCCAGCAGCACCGGGACTAGCGGGAGTTGGGATGAGCAGTTCTTC.

The rearrangement uses TRBV9 and TRBJ2-7; weak D call: TRBD1 (6 bases). Per germline, CDR1 SGDLS and CDR2 YYNGEE. V was trimmed by 0 bases and J by 6 bases, leaving 10 bases between them. The CDR3 has 13 residues. CDR3 region: CASSVARGSEQYF. DNA of the CDR3: TGTGCCAGCAGCGTAGCTAGGGGGAGCGAGCAGTACTTC.

The chain has TRBV5-1 and TRBJ2-7; 8 bases fit TRBD2. The CDR3 length is 14 residues. With V trimmed by 2 bases and J by 2 bases, 3 bases remained unmatched. The V gene's germline CDR1 is SGHRS and CDR2 YFSETQ. The CDR3 nucleotides are TGCGCCAGCAGCTTAACTAGCGGAGCCTACGAGCAGTACTTC. Its protein product is CASSLTSGAYEQYF. Full variable domain (outside the CDR3, taken from reference TRBV5-1 and TRBJ2-7): KAGVTQTPRYLIKTRGQQVTLSCSPISGHRSVSWYQQTPGQGLQFLFEYFSETQRNKGNFPGRFSGRQFSNSRSEMNVSTLELGDSALYLCASSLTSGAYEQYFGPGTRLTVT.

The chain combines TRBV5-1 with TRBJ2-6, with TRBD1 identical over 10 bases. Germline CDR1 SGHRS, CDR2 YFSETQ. The CDR3 runs 18 residues. The J segment lost 1 base and the V segment lost 4 bases, leaving 8 bases of the junction unmatched. The chain's CDR3 is CASSDGTGVLSGANVLTF. The CDR3 DNA follows: TGCGCCAGCAGCGATGGGACAGGGGTTCTTTCTGGGGCCAACGTCCTGACTTTC.

This rearrangement joins TRBV29-1 to TRBJ2-5; TRBD2 matches at 7 bases. This CDR3 is 13 amino acids long. V gave up 7 bases and J gave up 0 bases; unmatched junction bases: 5. In germline, CDR1 is SQVTM, CDR2 ANQGSEA. As DNA, the CDR3 is TGCAGCGCCCTCGGGGGGTACCAAGAGACCCAGTACTTC. It encodes CSALGGYQETQYF.

The count of this clone is one. The chain is built from TRBV25-1 and TRBJ2-7; 7 bases map to TRBD1. CDR3 size: 13 residues. The germline CDR1 and CDR2 sequences are MGHDK and SYGVNS. The V segment lost 6 bases and the J segment 5 bases; nucleotides outside the gene matches: 7. The CDR3 loop is CASRVGGQNEQYF. As DNA, the CDR3 is TGTGCCAGCAGGGTAGGGGGCCAAAACGAGCAGTACTTC.